This is a list of T cell receptor beta chains from one sample in a study of blood T cells in healthy people across ages. A single record per CDR3 protein comes from TCRdb applying MiXCR to the 5' RACE reads. The sample has roughly 2 million distinct CDR3 sequences; roughly 50% are singletons. Sample: blood. Receptors originate from a woman aged 40-49 years in good health. The CDR3 runs from the conserved cysteine through the conserved F or W. Each record gives: D gene, V gene, J gene, clone size, CDR3 DNA, CDR3 protein. The D gene is left open where the match is weak. Clone size is stated in some rows and not others, as once, few, many or a class when expanded.

d_call: TRBD1
v_call: TRBV7-6
j_call: TRBJ1-1
clone_size: .
cdr3_nt: TGTGCCAGCAGGAAAACCGGGACAGCGGATAACCTGAACACTGAAGCTTTCTTT
cdr3_aa: CASRKTGTADNLNTEAFF

d_call: .
v_call: TRBV28
j_call: TRBJ1-6
clone_size: .
cdr3_nt: TGTGCCAGCAGTTCCCCGGGGGCTTCACCCCTCCACTTT
cdr3_aa: CASSSPGASPLHF

d_call: TRBD1
v_call: TRBV7-9
j_call: TRBJ2-7
clone_size: .
cdr3_nt: TGTGCCAGCAGCTCGGACAGGTTTGATTCAATCTACGAGCAGTACTTC
cdr3_aa: CASSSDRFDSIYEQYF

d_call: TRBD1
v_call: TRBV7-2
j_call: TRBJ1-2
clone_size: .
cdr3_nt: TGTGCCAGCAGCCCAGGACAGGGGGAGTTGTATGGCTACACCTTC
cdr3_aa: CASSPGQGELYGYTF

d_call: .
v_call: TRBV3-1
j_call: TRBJ2-5
clone_size: .
cdr3_nt: TGTGCCAGCAGCCAGGCGGGACTCCAAGAGACCCAGTACTTC
cdr3_aa: CASSQAGLQETQYF

d_call: .
v_call: TRBV4-2
j_call: TRBJ2-5
clone_size: .
cdr3_nt: TGTGCCAGCAGCCAAGGGGACTTTGAAGAGACCCAGTACTTC
cdr3_aa: CASSQGDFEETQYF

d_call: .
v_call: TRBV10-3
j_call: TRBJ1-1
clone_size: .
cdr3_nt: TGTGCCATCAGTCGAGGGGACCCGAACACTGAAGCTTTCTTT
cdr3_aa: CAISRGDPNTEAFF

d_call: .
v_call: TRBV27
j_call: TRBJ1-2
clone_size: .
cdr3_nt: TGTGCCAGCAAGGTTGCGGACACTAACTATGGCTACACCTTC
cdr3_aa: CASKVADTNYGYTF

d_call: TRBD2
v_call: TRBV6-1
j_call: TRBJ2-1
clone_size: .
cdr3_nt: TGTGCCAGCAGTGCACTAGCGGGGGGTGCGGCTGAGCAGTTCTTC
cdr3_aa: CASSALAGGAAEQFF

d_call: TRBD2
v_call: TRBV10-1
j_call: TRBJ2-7
clone_size: .
cdr3_nt: TGCGCCAGCAGTGAGGGACTAGTGATGGACGAGCAGTACTTC
cdr3_aa: CASSEGLVMDEQYF

d_call: TRBD1
v_call: TRBV5-1
j_call: TRBJ1-4
clone_size: few
cdr3_nt: TGCGCCAGCAGCTTGGCCTCAGGACAGGCTAATGAAAAACTGTTTTTT
cdr3_aa: CASSLASGQANEKLFF

d_call: .
v_call: TRBV5-1
j_call: TRBJ2-5
clone_size: .
cdr3_nt: TGCGCCAGCAGCTTCATTGCGCAGTCGTCTCAAGAGACCCAGTACTTC
cdr3_aa: CASSFIAQSSQETQYF

d_call: .
v_call: TRBV29-1
j_call: TRBJ2-1
clone_size: .
cdr3_nt: TGCAGCGTCGCACAGGGAGGGTCCAATGAGCAGTTCTTC
cdr3_aa: CSVAQGGSNEQFF

d_call: TRBD2
v_call: TRBV20-1
j_call: TRBJ2-5
clone_size: .
cdr3_nt: TGCAGTGCCCCTAGGGAGGGCAGGGCCAATGAGCAGTACTTC
cdr3_aa: CSAPREGRANEQYF

d_call: TRBD1
v_call: TRBV4-2
j_call: TRBJ2-7
clone_size: .
cdr3_nt: TGTGCCAGCAGCCAAGATCTCAGGGGGACAGGAAGGAGCTCCTACGAGCAGTACTTC
cdr3_aa: CASSQDLRGTGRSSYEQYF

d_call: TRBD1
v_call: TRBV2
j_call: TRBJ2-1
clone_size: .
cdr3_nt: TGTGCCAGCACTACTCCACTCGGACAGGGGACTTACAATGAGCAGTTCTTC
cdr3_aa: CASTTPLGQGTYNEQFF

d_call: .
v_call: TRBV12-3/TRBV12-4
j_call: TRBJ2-1
clone_size: .
cdr3_nt: TGTGCCAACAGTGTTTCCTCTAGGTACAATGAGCAGTTCTTC
cdr3_aa: CANSVSSRYNEQFF

d_call: .
v_call: TRBV7-9
j_call: TRBJ2-3
clone_size: .
cdr3_nt: TGTGCCAGCAGCCTAAGTTCTCATACGCAGTATTTT
cdr3_aa: CASSLSSHTQYF

d_call: .
v_call: TRBV4-2
j_call: TRBJ1-5
clone_size: .
cdr3_nt: TGTGCCAGCAGCCCGGACGGAATCGATCAGCCCCAGCATTTT
cdr3_aa: CASSPDGIDQPQHF

d_call: TRBD1
v_call: TRBV6-5
j_call: TRBJ2-5
clone_size: few
cdr3_nt: TGTGCCAGCAGTTACTCTCCGGGACAGGGGTCCGAGACCCAGTACTTC
cdr3_aa: CASSYSPGQGSETQYF

d_call: .
v_call: TRBV9
j_call: TRBJ2-1
clone_size: .
cdr3_nt: TGTGCCAGCAGCCCCACAGGGATCTACAATGAGCAGTTCTTC
cdr3_aa: CASSPTGIYNEQFF

d_call: .
v_call: TRBV5-5
j_call: TRBJ2-3
clone_size: .
cdr3_nt: TGTGCCAGCAGCTCGAAGGACCCCACGCAGTATTTT
cdr3_aa: CASSSKDPTQYF

d_call: .
v_call: TRBV20-1
j_call: TRBJ1-2
clone_size: .
cdr3_nt: TGCAGTACTAGAGGACTTACGGGCTATGGCTACACCTTC
cdr3_aa: CSTRGLTGYGYTF

d_call: .
v_call: TRBV24-1
j_call: TRBJ2-5
clone_size: few
cdr3_nt: TGTGCCACCAGTGATTTAAGAGGGCTGGCAGAGACCCAGTACTTC
cdr3_aa: CATSDLRGLAETQYF

d_call: .
v_call: TRBV20-1
j_call: TRBJ1-4
clone_size: .
cdr3_nt: TGCAGTGCTAGAGAGGGGGGCCCGTGGGAGGAAGAACTGTTTTTT
cdr3_aa: CSAREGGPWEEELFF

d_call: TRBD1
v_call: TRBV7-9
j_call: TRBJ2-1
clone_size: .
cdr3_nt: TGTGCCAGCAGCTTTACCGGGACAGGGGTTGTTGAGCAGTTCTTC
cdr3_aa: CASSFTGTGVVEQFF

d_call: .
v_call: TRBV20-1
j_call: TRBJ1-2
clone_size: .
cdr3_nt: TGCAGTGACGAGGCGGGCGGCTACACCTTC
cdr3_aa: CSDEAGGYTF

d_call: .
v_call: TRBV14
j_call: TRBJ2-1
clone_size: .
cdr3_nt: TGTGCCAGCAGCCGGGATGGGGGCAGGGCAGTCGGCAATGAGCAGTTCTTC
cdr3_aa: CASSRDGGRAVGNEQFF

d_call: TRBD2
v_call: TRBV4-3
j_call: TRBJ2-5
clone_size: .
cdr3_nt: TGCCCCAGCAGCCAAGTTTTTAGCGGGGTACAAGAGACCCAGTACTTC
cdr3_aa: CPSSQVFSGVQETQYF

d_call: TRBD1
v_call: TRBV2
j_call: TRBJ2-5
clone_size: .
cdr3_nt: TGTTCCAGCAGTGTGCTGATTGGGACAGATGAAGAGACCCAGTACTTC
cdr3_aa: CSSSVLIGTDEETQYF

d_call: .
v_call: TRBV7-2
j_call: TRBJ2-1
clone_size: few
cdr3_nt: TGTGCCAGCAGATCTAAGGACAATGAGCAGTTCTTC
cdr3_aa: CASRSKDNEQFF

d_call: .
v_call: TRBV5-6
j_call: TRBJ1-2
clone_size: .
cdr3_nt: TGTGCCAGCAGCGTGGAGGGAAGTTCGGGTGGCTACACCTTC
cdr3_aa: CASSVEGSSGGYTF

d_call: .
v_call: TRBV10-3
j_call: TRBJ2-3
clone_size: few
cdr3_nt: TGTGCCATCAGTGTCGAGCGCACAGATACGCAGTATTTT
cdr3_aa: CAISVERTDTQYF

d_call: .
v_call: TRBV28
j_call: TRBJ1-2
clone_size: .
cdr3_nt: TGTGCCAGCAGTTTATCCGACCAGGGATCCCAAGGCTACACCTTC
cdr3_aa: CASSLSDQGSQGYTF

d_call: TRBD2
v_call: TRBV7-2
j_call: TRBJ2-3
clone_size: few
cdr3_nt: TGTGCCAGCAGCTTATCACTAGCGGGGGGAGATACGCAGTATTTT
cdr3_aa: CASSLSLAGGDTQYF

d_call: .
v_call: TRBV7-2
j_call: TRBJ2-3
clone_size: .
cdr3_nt: TGTGCCAGCAGCTTCGACGGGGGTAGCACAGATACGCAGTATTTT
cdr3_aa: CASSFDGGSTDTQYF

d_call: TRBD1
v_call: TRBV28
j_call: TRBJ1-2
clone_size: .
cdr3_nt: TGTGCCATACAGGGGACCTATGGCTACACCTTC
cdr3_aa: CAIQGTYGYTF

d_call: TRBD1
v_call: TRBV7-9
j_call: TRBJ2-7
clone_size: .
cdr3_nt: TGTGCCAGCAGCTTAACAGGGGATCTCGACGAGCAGTACTTC
cdr3_aa: CASSLTGDLDEQYF

d_call: TRBD1
v_call: TRBV20-1
j_call: TRBJ2-7
clone_size: many
cdr3_nt: TGCAGTGCTAGAGGGGACAGCGACTACGAGCAGTACTTC
cdr3_aa: CSARGDSDYEQYF

d_call: TRBD2
v_call: TRBV25-1
j_call: TRBJ2-1
clone_size: .
cdr3_nt: TGTGCCAGCAGTGAATATGGGGAGGGACGGGACGGTGAGCAGTTCTTC
cdr3_aa: CASSEYGEGRDGEQFF

d_call: .
v_call: TRBV18
j_call: TRBJ1-2
clone_size: .
cdr3_nt: TGTGCCAGCTCACCGTCTTCGGGGGGCGCGGGCTACACCTTC
cdr3_aa: CASSPSSGGAGYTF

d_call: .
v_call: TRBV4-3
j_call: TRBJ2-1
clone_size: few
cdr3_nt: TGCGCCAGCAGCCAAGGGGTAATATCGAGCTACAATGAGCAGTTCTTC
cdr3_aa: CASSQGVISSYNEQFF

d_call: .
v_call: TRBV28
j_call: TRBJ2-3
clone_size: .
cdr3_nt: TGTGCCAGCAGTTTATCGGAGGGAAAAAATACGCAGTATTTT
cdr3_aa: CASSLSEGKNTQYF